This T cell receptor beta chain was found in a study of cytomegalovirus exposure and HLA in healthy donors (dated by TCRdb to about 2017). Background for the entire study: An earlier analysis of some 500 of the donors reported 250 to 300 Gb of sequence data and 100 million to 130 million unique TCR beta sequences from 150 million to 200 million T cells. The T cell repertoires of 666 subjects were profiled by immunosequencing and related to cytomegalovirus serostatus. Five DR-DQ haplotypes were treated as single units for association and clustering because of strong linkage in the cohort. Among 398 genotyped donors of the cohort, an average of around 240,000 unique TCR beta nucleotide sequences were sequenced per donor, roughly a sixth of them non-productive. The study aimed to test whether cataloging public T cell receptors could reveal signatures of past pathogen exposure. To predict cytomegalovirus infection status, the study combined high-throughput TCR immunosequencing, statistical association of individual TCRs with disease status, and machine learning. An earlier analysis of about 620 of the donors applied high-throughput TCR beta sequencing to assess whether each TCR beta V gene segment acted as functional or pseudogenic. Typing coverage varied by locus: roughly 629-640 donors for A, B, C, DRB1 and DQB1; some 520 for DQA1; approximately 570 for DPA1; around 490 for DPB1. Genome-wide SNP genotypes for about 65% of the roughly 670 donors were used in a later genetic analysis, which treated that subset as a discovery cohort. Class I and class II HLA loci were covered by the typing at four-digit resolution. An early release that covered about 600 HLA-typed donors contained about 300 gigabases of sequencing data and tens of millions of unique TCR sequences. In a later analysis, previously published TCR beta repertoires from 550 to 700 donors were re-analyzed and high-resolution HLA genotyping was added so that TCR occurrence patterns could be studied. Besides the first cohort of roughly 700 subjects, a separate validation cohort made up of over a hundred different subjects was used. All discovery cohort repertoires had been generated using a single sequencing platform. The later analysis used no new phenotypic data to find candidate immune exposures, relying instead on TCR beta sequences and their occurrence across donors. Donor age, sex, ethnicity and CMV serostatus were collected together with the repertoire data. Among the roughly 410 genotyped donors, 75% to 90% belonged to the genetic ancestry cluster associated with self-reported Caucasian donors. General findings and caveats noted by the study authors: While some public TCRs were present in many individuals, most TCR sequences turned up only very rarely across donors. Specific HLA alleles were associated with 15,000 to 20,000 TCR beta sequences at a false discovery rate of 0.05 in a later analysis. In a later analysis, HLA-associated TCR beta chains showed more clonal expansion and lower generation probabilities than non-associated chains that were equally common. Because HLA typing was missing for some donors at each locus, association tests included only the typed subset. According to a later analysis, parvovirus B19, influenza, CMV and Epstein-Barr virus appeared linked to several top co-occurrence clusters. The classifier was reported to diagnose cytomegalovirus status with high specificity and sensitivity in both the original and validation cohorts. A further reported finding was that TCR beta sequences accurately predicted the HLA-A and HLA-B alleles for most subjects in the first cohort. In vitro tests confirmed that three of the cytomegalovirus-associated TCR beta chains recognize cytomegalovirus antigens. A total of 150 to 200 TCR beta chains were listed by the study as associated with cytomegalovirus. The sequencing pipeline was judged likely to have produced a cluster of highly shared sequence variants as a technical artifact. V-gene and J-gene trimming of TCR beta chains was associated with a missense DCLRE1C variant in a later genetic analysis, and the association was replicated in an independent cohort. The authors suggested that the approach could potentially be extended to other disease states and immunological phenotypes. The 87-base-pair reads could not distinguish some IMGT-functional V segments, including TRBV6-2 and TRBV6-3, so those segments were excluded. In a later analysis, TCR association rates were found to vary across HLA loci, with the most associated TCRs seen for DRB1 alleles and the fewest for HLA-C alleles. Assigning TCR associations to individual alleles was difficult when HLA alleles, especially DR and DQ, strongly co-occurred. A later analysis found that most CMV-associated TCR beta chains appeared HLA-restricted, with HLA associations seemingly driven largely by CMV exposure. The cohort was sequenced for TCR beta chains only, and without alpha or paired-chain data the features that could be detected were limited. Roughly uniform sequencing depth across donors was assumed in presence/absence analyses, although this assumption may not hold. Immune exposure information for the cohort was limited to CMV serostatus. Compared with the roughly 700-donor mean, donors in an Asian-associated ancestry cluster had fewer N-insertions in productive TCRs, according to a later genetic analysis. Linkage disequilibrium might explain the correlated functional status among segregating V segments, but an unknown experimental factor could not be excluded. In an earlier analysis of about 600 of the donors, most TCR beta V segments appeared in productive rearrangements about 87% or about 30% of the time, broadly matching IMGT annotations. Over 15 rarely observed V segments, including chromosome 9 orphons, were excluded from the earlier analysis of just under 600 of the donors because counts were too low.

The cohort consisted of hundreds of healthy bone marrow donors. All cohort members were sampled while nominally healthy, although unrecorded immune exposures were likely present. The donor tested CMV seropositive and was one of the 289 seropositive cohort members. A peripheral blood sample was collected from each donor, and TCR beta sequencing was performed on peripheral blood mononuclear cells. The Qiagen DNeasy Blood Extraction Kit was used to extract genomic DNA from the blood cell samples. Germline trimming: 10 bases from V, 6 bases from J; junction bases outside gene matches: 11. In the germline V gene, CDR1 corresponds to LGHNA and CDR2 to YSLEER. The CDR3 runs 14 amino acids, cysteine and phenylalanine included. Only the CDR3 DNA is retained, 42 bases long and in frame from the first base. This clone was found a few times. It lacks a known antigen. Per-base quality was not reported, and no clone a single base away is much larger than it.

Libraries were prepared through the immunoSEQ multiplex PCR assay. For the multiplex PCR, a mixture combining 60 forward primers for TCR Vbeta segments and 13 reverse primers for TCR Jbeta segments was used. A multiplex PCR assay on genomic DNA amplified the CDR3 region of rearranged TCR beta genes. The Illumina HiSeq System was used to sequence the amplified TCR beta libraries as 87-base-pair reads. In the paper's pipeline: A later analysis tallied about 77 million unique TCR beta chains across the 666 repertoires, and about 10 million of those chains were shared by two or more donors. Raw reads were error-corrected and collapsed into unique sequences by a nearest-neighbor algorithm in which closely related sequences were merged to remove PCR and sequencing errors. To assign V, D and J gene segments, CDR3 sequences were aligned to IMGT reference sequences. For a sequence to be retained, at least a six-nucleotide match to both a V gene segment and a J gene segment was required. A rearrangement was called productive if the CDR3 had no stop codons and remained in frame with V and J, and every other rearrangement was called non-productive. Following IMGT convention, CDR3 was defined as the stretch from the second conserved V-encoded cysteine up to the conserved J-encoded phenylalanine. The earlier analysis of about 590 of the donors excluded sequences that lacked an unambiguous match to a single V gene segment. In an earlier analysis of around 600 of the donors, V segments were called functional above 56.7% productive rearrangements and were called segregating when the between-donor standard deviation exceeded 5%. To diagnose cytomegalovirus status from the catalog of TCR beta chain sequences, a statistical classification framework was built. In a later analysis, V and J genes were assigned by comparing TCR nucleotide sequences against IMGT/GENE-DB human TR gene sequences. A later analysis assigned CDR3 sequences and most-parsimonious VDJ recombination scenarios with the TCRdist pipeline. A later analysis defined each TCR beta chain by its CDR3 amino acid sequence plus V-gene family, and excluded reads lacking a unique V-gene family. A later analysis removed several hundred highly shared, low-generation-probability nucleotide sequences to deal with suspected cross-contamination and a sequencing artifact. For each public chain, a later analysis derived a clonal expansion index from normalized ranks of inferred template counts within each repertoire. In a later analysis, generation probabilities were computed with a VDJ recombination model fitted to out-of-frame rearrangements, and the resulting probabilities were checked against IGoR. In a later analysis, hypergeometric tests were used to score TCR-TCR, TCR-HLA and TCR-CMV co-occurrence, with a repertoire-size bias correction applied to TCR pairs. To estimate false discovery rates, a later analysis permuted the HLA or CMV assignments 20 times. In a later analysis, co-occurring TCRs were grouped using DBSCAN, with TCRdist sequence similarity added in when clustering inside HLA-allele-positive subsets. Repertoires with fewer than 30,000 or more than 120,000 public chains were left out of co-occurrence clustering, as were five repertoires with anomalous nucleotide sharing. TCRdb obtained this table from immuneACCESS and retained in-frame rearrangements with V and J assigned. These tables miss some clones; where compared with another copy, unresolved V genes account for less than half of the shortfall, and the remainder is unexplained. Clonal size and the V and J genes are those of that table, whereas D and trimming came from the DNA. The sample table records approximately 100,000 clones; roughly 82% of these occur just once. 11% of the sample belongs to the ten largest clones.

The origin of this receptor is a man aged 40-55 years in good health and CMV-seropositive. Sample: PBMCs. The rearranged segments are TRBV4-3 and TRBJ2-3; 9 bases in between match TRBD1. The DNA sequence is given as TGCGCCACCCAGGAGAACAGGGGGCAGGATACGCAGTATTTT. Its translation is CATQENRGQDTQYF.